Listed below are T cell receptor beta chains from one sample, sequenced in a study of T-cell reconstitution after alpha-beta-depleted transplantation in children. TCRdb reanalysed the PCR reads using MiXCR and keeps one entry per CDR3 protein. This sample has approximately 250,000 distinct CDR3 sequences, with roughly 23% found just once. The material sequenced was PBMCs, taken before TCRalphabeta/CD19-depleted stem cell transplant. These receptors all come from a girl aged 2 to 10 with Fanconi anemia, due to receive a stem cell transplant. Each CDR3 is given with its conserved first and last residue. The D gene is left open where the match is weak. For some rows the clone size is stated as once, few or many, or as a class when expanded; others skip it.

cdr3_length,d_call,v_call,clone_size,j_call,cdr3_nt,cdr3_aa
14,.,TRBV29-1,many,TRBJ1-1,TGCAGCGTGGGATGGTCGGGATCGAACACTGAAGCTTTCTTT,CSVGWSGSNTEAFF
15,TRBD1,TRBV29-1,many,TRBJ2-1,TGCAGCGTTGAAGATCAAAGGGGGCGTTACAATGAGCAGTTCTTC,CSVEDQRGRYNEQFF
17,TRBD1,TRBV7-6,.,TRBJ2-7,TGTGCCAGCAGCTTAGAGGGACAGGGCATTTTCAACTACGAGCAGTACTTC,CASSLEGQGIFNYEQYF
13,.,TRBV29-1,many,TRBJ1-2,TGCAGCGTTGACGGGGACCTTTACTATGGCTACACCTTC,CSVDGDLYYGYTF
18,TRBD1,TRBV20-1,.,TRBJ2-3,TGCAGTGCTAGAGATAGTATCCGTACCGGGACAGGGATAGATACGCAGTATTTT,CSARDSIRTGTGIDTQYF
13,.,TRBV20-1,many,TRBJ2-5,TGCAGTGCTAGTCCAGGGGTTCAAGAGACCCAGTACTTC,CSASPGVQETQYF
15,TRBD1,TRBV12-3/TRBV12-4,many,TRBJ2-5,TGTGCCAGCAGCCCGGACAGGTGGGTCCAAGAGACCCAGTACTTC,CASSPDRWVQETQYF
14,.,TRBV29-1,.,TRBJ2-1,TGCAGCGTTGAAGGGCGGAGGGCAACGAGTGAGCAGTTCTTC,CSVEGRRATSEQFF
12,TRBD1,TRBV29-1,.,TRBJ2-7,TGCAGCGTGCGGACAGGGGGCTACGAGCAGTACTTC,CSVRTGGYEQYF
15,.,TRBV7-2,many,TRBJ2-5,TGTGCCAGCAGCGACCCCCGACTAGAACAAGAGACCCAGTACTTC,CASSDPRLEQETQYF
13,TRBD1,TRBV29-1,many,TRBJ2-7,TGCAGCGTTGTGCGGACAGGAGACTACGAGCAGTACTTC,CSVVRTGDYEQYF
16,TRBD2,TRBV7-6,.,TRBJ2-1,TGTGCCAGCAGCGGACTACTAGCGGGAGGTTACAATGAGCAGTTCTTC,CASSGLLAGGYNEQFF
11,.,TRBV29-1,few,TRBJ1-2,TGCAGCGCCCGGGGGGACTATGGCTACACCTTC,CSARGDYGYTF
16,.,TRBV25-1,many,TRBJ2-1,TGTGCCAGCAGCAGTACAGGGAGTATCTCCTACAATGAGCAGTTCTTC,CASSSTGSISYNEQFF
11,.,TRBV5-1,few,TRBJ2-7,TGCGCCAGCAGTACGGGACACGAGCAGTACTTC,CASSTGHEQYF
14,TRBD1,TRBV18,.,TRBJ2-7,TGTGCCAGCTCACGGGACAGGGGACCCTACGAGCAGTACTTC,CASSRDRGPYEQYF
16,.,TRBV7-2,.,TRBJ2-7,TGTGCCAGCAGCTTAGCCCTGGCAGGGCCCCTCTACGAGCAGTACTTC,CASSLALAGPLYEQYF
15,TRBD1,TRBV29-1,.,TRBJ1-4,TGCAGCGTTGAGGGACAGGCCAGTTCTAATGAAAAACTGTTTTTT,CSVEGQASSNEKLFF
15,TRBD2,TRBV2,.,TRBJ2-1,TGTGCCAGCCGAACGGGGACTAGCGGGGACAATGAGCAGTTCTTC,CASRTGTSGDNEQFF
17,TRBD2,TRBV4-2,few,TRBJ2-3,TGTGCCAGCAGCCAAGAGGGTAGCGGGGGGGCAGCAGATACGCAGTATTTT,CASSQEGSGGAADTQYF
16,.,TRBV4-1,many,TRBJ2-5,TGCGCCAGCAGCCAAGTTGCAGTAGGGGGGCAAGAGACCCAGTACTTC,CASSQVAVGGQETQYF
17,TRBD1,TRBV11-2,.,TRBJ2-3,TGTGCCAGCAGCTCACAGCCACCGGACAGGGGGGCAGATACGCAGTATTTT,CASSSQPPDRGADTQYF
14,.,TRBV6-1,many,TRBJ1-1,TGTGCCAGCAGGGAGGTCGCCGTGAACACTGAAGCTTTCTTT,CASREVAVNTEAFF
12,.,TRBV5-4,few,TRBJ2-1,TGTGCCAGCAGCTCCGGGCACAATGAGCAGTTCTTC,CASSSGHNEQFF
15,.,TRBV5-4,.,TRBJ2-7,TGTGCCAGCAGCTTGGGAGTTAGCGGAAATTACGAGCAGCACTTC,CASSLGVSGNYEQHF
11,.,TRBV5-1,.,TRBJ2-2,TGCGCCAGCAGCTTGAATCGGGAGCTGTTTTTT,CASSLNRELFF
14,.,TRBV29-1,few,TRBJ2-5,TGCAGCGGCAATCTTGGGGGGTACCAAGAGACCCAGTACTTC,CSGNLGGYQETQYF
14,.,TRBV27,many,TRBJ2-2,TGTGCCAGCAGTTGGCCAGGGGGGACCGGGGAGCTGTTTTTT,CASSWPGGTGELFF
12,.,TRBV20-1,.,TRBJ2-5,TGCAGTGCTCTTAGCGGCCAAGAGACCCAGTACTTC,CSALSGQETQYF
14,.,TRBV29-1,many,TRBJ2-3,TGCAGCGGGGGGATCGGGGGCAGCACAGATACGCAGTATTTT,CSGGIGGSTDTQYF
14,TRBD1,TRBV20-1,many,TRBJ2-1,TGCAGTGGTGGGGCCAGGGGGCTGGACAATGAGCAGTTCTTC,CSGGARGLDNEQFF
14,.,TRBV20-1,few,TRBJ1-1,TGCAGTGCTAGAGGAAGTAAGGGCGGCACTGAAGCTTTCTTT,CSARGSKGGTEAFF
13,.,TRBV20-1,many,TRBJ2-5,TGCAGTGCTAGCCATGGGGTTGAAGAGACCCAGTACTTC,CSASHGVEETQYF
13,TRBD1,TRBV12-3/TRBV12-4,many,TRBJ2-7,TGTGCCAGCAGCCCGACAGGGATGTACGAGCAGTACTTC,CASSPTGMYEQYF
14,.,TRBV11-3,.,TRBJ2-3,TGTGCCAGCAGCTTGATGGCGGACACAGATACGCAGTATTTT,CASSLMADTDTQYF
18,TRBD1,TRBV4-1,once,TRBJ2-5,TGCGCCAGCAGCCATCCCCTTGCGGGACAGGGGTACCAAGAGACCCAGTACTTC,CASSHPLAGQGYQETQYF
12,.,TRBV10-3,many,TRBJ2-7,TGTGCCATCAGAGGGGCAGAGGACGAGCAGTACTTC,CAIRGAEDEQYF
15,.,TRBV29-1,.,TRBJ1-3,TGCAGCGTGATCGGATTTGCGGTCTCTGGAAACACCATATATTTT,CSVIGFAVSGNTIYF
12,.,TRBV28,.,TRBJ2-3,TGTGCCAGCAGTTTCGACAGCTATACGCAGTATTTT,CASSFDSYTQYF
13,.,TRBV24-1,many,TRBJ1-2,TGTGCCACCAGTGAGTCAGGGGAGAAGGGCTACACCTTC,CATSESGEKGYTF
13,.,TRBV5-1,few,TRBJ2-5,TGCGCCAGCAGGACTTTTGGGGGGGAGACCCAGTACTTC,CASRTFGGETQYF
13,.,TRBV28,.,TRBJ2-7,TGTGCCAGCAGTTTAGGGGCCTCCCGGATGCAGTACTTC,CASSLGASRMQYF
14,TRBD2,TRBV12-3/TRBV12-4,once,TRBJ2-7,TGTGCCAGCAGTTTGGGGACTAGCGGGCTCGAGCAGTACTTC,CASSLGTSGLEQYF